This T cell receptor beta chain was sequenced during a study of blood T cell repertoires in COVID-19. Study-level information: Both acute and convalescent COVID-19 samples were obtained from the United States, Italy and Spain.

TCRdb's table, derived via immunoSEQ multiplex PCR, lists solely in-frame clones and lacks some. The sample holds 75,000 to 100,000 clones, about 87% seen once. Germline assignment: CDR1 SEHNR and CDR2 FQNEAQ (reference sequence). The CDR3 has 13 amino acids. V gave up 6 bases and J gave up 7 bases, with 15 bases separating them. V is TRBV7-9 and J is TRBJ1-2; no clear D. Sequences were obtained from peripheral blood. The source of this sequence is a human donor in a cohort sampled during active COVID-19. CDR3 nucleotide sequence: TGTGCCAGCAGTCGTGATACAAGATCTGGCTACACCTTC. It encodes CASSRDTRSGYTF.